This T cell receptor beta chain was recorded in a study of OX40 agonist ivuxolimab in advanced cancers. Clones were read by immunoSEQ multiplex PCR, and TCRdb kept only the in-frame ones, dropping some. Found here are about 75,000 clones, 85% to 90% of them singletons; the top ten hold roughly 8%. V shed 1 base, J shed 0 bases, and the junction held 3 bases outside the gene matches. The CDR3 is 16 residues long. Germline-derived CDR1 and CDR2 are SGDLS and YYNGEE. The clonotype comes from an adult with an advanced solid tumor such as melanoma, head and neck, liver or kidney cancer. The input for sequencing was CD4+ or CD8+ T cells sorted from blood, taken in a trial of the OX40 agonist ivuxolimab. The chain employs TRBV9 and TRBJ2-1; 8 bases line up with TRBD2. DNA for the CDR3: TGTGCCAGCAGCGTAACAGCGGGGGTCTCCTACAATGAGCAGTTCTTC. Its protein product is CASSVTAGVSYNEQFF.